This entry features one T cell receptor (beta chain) sequence. Its antigen is not known. The sample originates from a study of cytomegalovirus exposure and HLA in healthy donors. Looking at the study overall: Unique TCRs numbering about 87 million, obtained from HLA-typed donors, made up an early data release. Points from the study as a whole: Later analysis associated a missense DCLRE1C variant with TCR beta V- and J-gene trimming. A further, later analysis showed that HLA-associated TCR beta chains (compared with equally common others) were more clonally expanded.

Vbeta (60) and Jbeta (13) primers were used in the PCR. Produced via immunoSEQ multiplex PCR; TCRdb's table is partial and in-frame only. The data show some 120,000 clones, around three quarters seen once. V lost 0 bases, J lost 7 bases, and 13 bases lay in between. Germline V CDR1 and CDR2: SGDLS, YYNGEE. This CDR3 region has 14 residues. The rearrangement uses TRBV9 and TRBJ1-2; possible D gene TRBD1, 6 bases. The sequenced material came from PBMCs. This sequence was found in a human donor in good health. DNA for the CDR3: TGTGCCAGCAGCGTAGAAACAGGGATGTTTGGCTACACCTTC. This encodes CASSVETGMFGYTF. Using reference TRBV9 and TRBJ1-2 for the parts outside the CDR3, the full variable domain is DSGVTQTPKHLITATGQRVTLRCSPRSGDLSVYWYQQSLDQGLQFLIQYYNGEERAKGNILERFSAQQFPDLHSELNLSSLELGDSALYFCASSVETGMFGYTFGSGTRLTVV.